This note documents a single TCR beta chain sequence. The sample originates from a study of blood T cell repertoires in COVID-19. Study background: T cells, B-cell-depleted T cells, or PBMCs provided the cDNA or gDNA that served as material.

The CDR3 totals 14 residues. CDR1 SEHNR and CDR2 FQNEAQ come from the germline V gene (reference sequence). Unmatched junction bases numbered 2, after V lost 1 base and J lost 6 bases. Repertoires were generated with immunoSEQ multiplex PCR, while TCRdb's copy carries only in-frame clones and drops some. The repertoire includes 180,000 or so clones, 65% to 90% of them detected once, and about 8.2% sits in the top ten. The V call is TRBV7-9, the J call TRBJ1-5, with 8 nucleotides matching TRBD1. The clonotype was recovered from a man aged 60 to 69 with acute or convalescent COVID-19. Sequencing used peripheral blood. The CDR3 DNA is TGTGCCAGCAGCTTAGACAGGGGGGGTCAGCCCCAGCATTTT. It yields the protein CASSLDRGGQPQHF.